This TCR beta chain came from a study of neurological immune-mediated disorders. Points from the study as a whole: HTLV-1-associated myelopathy had the most TCR clonal expansion, while multiple sclerosis had the least, a level that fell below healthy controls.

Time point reported: longitudinal time-point 3. The CDR3 extends over 12 amino acids. CDR1 is SQVTM and CDR2 is ANQGSEA in the germline V gene. V lost 8 bases to trimming and J lost 13 bases; unmatched junction nucleotides: 16. A few counts support this clonotype. The antigen is unknown. MiXCR, run by TCRdb on the 5' RACE reads, gives a single entry per CDR3 protein. The sample records under 100,000 distinct CDR3 sequences, around 4% being singletons. This clonotype was obtained from a woman between 55 and 75 years old with multiple sclerosis. Material: PBMCs. The V call is TRBV29-1, the J call TRBJ1-2; 7 bases fit TRBD1. This CDR3 reads CSSSRGQGGATF. The CDR3 region has the DNA TGCAGCTCGTCGAGAGGTCAGGGGGGGGCCACCTTC.